This TCR beta chain was sequenced for a study of shared clonotypes between healthy human individuals. Cells designated naive CD8 were CD45RO-negative and were positively selected for CCR7, with terminally differentiated effector memory CD45RA+ cells excluded. The CDR3 totals 15 residues. Per germline, CDR1 SGHVS and CDR2 FQNEAQ. V was clipped by 5 bases and J by 4 bases; unmatched bases: 10. Profiled with immunoSEQ multiplex PCR; TCRdb holds only in-frame clones, not every one. This table holds around 1,900,000 clones, approximately 92% found once. The genes are TRBV7-8 and TRBJ2-5, with TRBD1 matching 7 bases. This sequence was found in a man younger than 30 in good health. Some clones in this sample may be carry-over from other donors' samples. Sequenced input: naive CD8+ T cells from PBMCs. The DNA for the CDR3 is TGTGCCAGCAGCCCCAGACAGGGACCGGGAGAGACCCAGTACTTC. Translated, it gives CASSPRQGPGETQYF.